These 10 T cell receptor beta chains were all obtained from the same sample, sequenced in a study of shared clonotypes between healthy human individuals. Libraries were prepared by immunoSEQ multiplex PCR; TCRdb keeps only in-frame clonotypes and omits some of them. The sample yields hundreds of thousands of clones, approximately 97% seen once. The sample was naive CD4+ T cells sorted from blood. Noted subset: CD45RA+ positively selected. These receptors originate from a woman in her twenties or thirties in good health.

This clone was detected once. CDR3 residues: CASSFGDGRAGTDTQYF. The DNA for the CDR3 is TGCGCCAGCAGCTTCGGGGACGGGAGGGCCGGCACAGATACGCAGTATTTT. V gene TRBV5-1 combines with J gene TRBJ2-3, with 8 bases aligning to TRBD2. CDR1 and CDR2 (germline): SGHRS, YFSETQ. The V gene end was trimmed by 2 bases and the J gene end by 1 base; junction bases not matched to a gene: 9. The CDR3 totals 17 residues.

The CDR3 sequence is CASSIGLAVNQETQYF. CDR3 nucleotides: TGTGCCAGCAGTATCGGACTAGCGGTAAACCAAGAGACCCAGTACTTC. The chain carries TRBV2 and TRBJ2-5, with 10 positions matching TRBD2. With 5 bases clipped from V and 0 bases from J, the junction kept 6 bases outside the gene matches. This CDR3 region has 16 residues. Germline V lookup: CDR1 SNHLY, CDR2 FYNNEI.

The CDR3 here is CASSQDQGTPYTGELFF. In DNA form, the CDR3 reads TGCGCCAGCAGCCAAGATCAAGGGACTCCCTACACCGGGGAGCTGTTTTTT. The J gene is TRBJ2-2, the V gene TRBV4-1; possibly TRBD2 for D (6 bases). CDR1 and CDR2 (germline): MGHRA, YSYEKL. The V gene lost 0 bases and the J gene lost 3 bases, with 14 bases spanning the gap. The CDR3 extends over 17 amino acids.

The chain combines TRBV14 with TRBJ2-1, with D unresolved. Trimming stripped 6 bases from V and 12 bases from J, with 24 bases between. CDR1 and CDR2 from the germline V gene are SGHDN and FVKESK. CDR3 size: 15 residues. The CDR3 region is CASSRRPHNGMGQFF. The CDR3 coding sequence is TGTGCCAGCAGTCGCAGGCCCCACAATGGAATGGGGCAGTTCTTC.

The V gene is TRBV7-9, the J gene TRBJ2-3; 10 bases agree with TRBD2. Germline CDR1 is SEHNR and CDR2 is FQNEAQ (reference sequence). CDR3 length: 17 residues. J was trimmed by 9 bases and V by 4 bases; bases with no gene match: 16. The CDR3 is CASSSPSLAGDSGTQYF. Written as DNA, the CDR3 is TGTGCCAGCAGCTCCCCATCCCTAGCGGGAGATTCGGGAACGCAGTATTTT.

The J gene is TRBJ2-2, the V gene TRBV5-1; possibly TRBD2 for D (5 bases). V was trimmed by 0 bases and J by 8 bases, leaving 11 bases between them. The CDR3 runs to 14 residues. The germline V gene encodes CDR1 SGHRS and CDR2 YFSETQ. CDR3 region: CASSLAAGLGELFF. The CDR3 coding sequence is TGCGCCAGCAGCTTGGCCGCGGGTCTAGGGGAGCTGTTTTTT.

This sequence joins TRBV15 and TRBJ2-1, with TRBD2 matching 7 bases. The CDR3 is made up of 16 amino acids. From germline, CDR1 is LNHNV and CDR2 YYDKDF (reference sequence). The J segment lost 5 bases and the V segment lost 0 bases, leaving 7 bases of the junction unmatched. The CDR3 loop is CATSRDRSSGNNEQFF. In nucleotides, the CDR3 is TGTGCCACCAGCAGAGATAGGTCTAGCGGAAACAATGAGCAGTTCTTC.

The rearrangement joins TRBV5-1 to TRBJ2-1, with a tentative D call TRBD2 (5 bases). Trimming removed 0 bases from V and 0 bases from J, with 16 bases in between. The CDR3 covers 18 residues. Germline V gene data show CDR1 as SGHRS and CDR2 as YFSETQ. The CDR3 sequence: CASSLGEMWLRSYNEQFF. The CDR3 nucleotides are TGCGCCAGCAGCTTGGGGGAGATGTGGCTACGCTCCTACAATGAGCAGTTCTTC. The whole variable domain, remainder taken from reference TRBV5-1 and TRBJ2-1, is KAGVTQTPRYLIKTRGQQVTLSCSPISGHRSVSWYQQTPGQGLQFLFEYFSETQRNKGNFPGRFSGRQFSNSRSEMNVSTLELGDSALYLCASSLGEMWLRSYNEQFFGPGTRLTVL.

This chain connects TRBV9 to TRBJ2-3, with TRBD2 matching 11 bases. V was pared by 3 bases and J by 6 bases, with 9 bases of the junction left unmatched. CDR1 and CDR2 from the germline V gene are SGDLS and YYNGEE. The CDR3 is made up of 16 amino acids. CDR3 sequence: CASSARLAGSSDTQYF. The DNA of the CDR3 is TGTGCCAGCAGCGCGAGACTAGCGGGATCGAGCGATACGCAGTATTTT.

About this clone itself: One junction end disagrees with the germline gene, perhaps due to a read error. The same CDR3 can be traced to other DNA sequences in this sample. The rearrangement joins TRBV28 to TRBJ2-7; D may be TRBD2 (7 bases). CDR3 length: 16 residues. CDR1 and CDR2 from the germline V gene are MDHEN and SYDVKM. As DNA, the CDR3 is TGTGCCAGCAGTTTCCCCAAAGGGGGGGGCTCCTACGAGCAGTACTTT. This codes for CASSFPKGGGSYEQYF.